This paragraph covers one T cell receptor (beta chain) sequence. From germline, CDR1 is MNHEY and CDR2 SVGAGI. Trimming took 7 bases from V and 6 from J, leaving 13 bases between them. This CDR3 comprises 12 residues. This sample was included in a study of T-cell memory formation after mild COVID-19. TCRdb redid the calling of the 5' RACE reads with MiXCR, one entry per CDR3 protein. Among roughly 600,000 distinct CDR3 sequences listed, about a sixth were seen once. The V call is TRBV6-5, the J call TRBJ2-7; TRBD2 might be the D (6 bases). The sequenced material came from PBMCs or a T cell subset sorted from them (not recorded which). The sequence derives from an adult woman who had mild COVID-19 (a few samples of this study predate the infection). Cell type and time point are not known. CDR3 DNA sequence: TGTGCCAGCAACACCCCGGGAGCCGAGCAGTACTTC. Its translation is CASNTPGAEQYF.